This T cell receptor (beta chain) emerged from a study of OX40 agonist ivuxolimab in advanced cancers. The study, taken as a whole, reports: Antigen specificity was not determined for the expanded peripheral T cells. Averaging showed that CD8+ T cells had more expanded clones than CD4+ did.

This CDR3 comprises 17 residues. Losses at the gene ends were 0 bases for V and 2 bases for J; bases not matched to a gene: 9. Germline CDR1 is SGDLS and CDR2 is YYNGEE. As to this clone: Its antigen is as yet unknown.

Samples were taken at baseline and on day 1 of cycles 4 and 7. Profiling relied on immunoSEQ multiplex PCR, and the TCRdb table lists in-frame clones only, not all of them. Of roughly 44,000 clones listed, around nine tenths were seen once; the top ten hold around 13%. The rearrangement uses TRBV9 and TRBJ2-3, with TRBD2 matching over 7 bases. The origin of this receptor is an adult with an advanced solid tumor such as melanoma, head and neck, liver or kidney cancer. The source material was CD4+ or CD8+ T cells sorted from blood, sampled in a trial of the OX40 agonist ivuxolimab. CDR3 region: CASSVGARGVVTDTQYF. As DNA, the CDR3 is TGTGCCAGCAGCGTAGGGGCCCGGGGGGTGGTCACAGATACGCAGTATTTT.